These T cell receptor beta chains were read from a single sample in a study of human T cells and chemical hapten exposure. MiXCR, applied by TCRdb to the RACE reads, yields one record per CDR3 protein. The sample lists tens of thousands of distinct CDR3 sequences; approximately 11% were seen once. Sample: whole blood, taken in connection with sensitization to the hapten diphenylcyclopropenone (DPC). Receptors originate from a woman between 50 and 59 years old with alopecia areata. Some clones in this sample may be carry-over from other donors' samples. Both conserved end residues are part of each CDR3. A D gene is named only where the DNA matches it firmly. Clone size is given for some rows only: seen once, a few or many times, or a class if the clone is expanded.

D gene	clone size	J gene	V gene	CDR3 DNA	CDR3 protein
TRBD2	.	TRBJ2-1	TRBV25-1	TGTGCCACCCTAGCGGGAGGGCTAAATGAGCAGTTCTTC	CATLAGGLNEQFF
.	.	TRBJ2-7	TRBV28	TGTGCCAGCAGGGCCCAGTTCTCCTACGAGCAGTACTTC	CASRAQFSYEQYF
TRBD1	.	TRBJ1-5	TRBV12-3/TRBV12-4	TGTGCCAGCCGAAGGGGGCACAACAGCAATCAGCCCCAGCATTTT	CASRRGHNSNQPQHF
TRBD2	.	TRBJ2-5	TRBV18	TGTGCCAGCTCACCCCCGGGAGGGGCCGCAGAGACCCAGTACTTC	CASSPPGGAAETQYF
TRBD2	many	TRBJ2-2	TRBV20-1	TGCAGTGCAGGGGCGGGAGAGACCGGGGAGCTGTTTTTT	CSAGAGETGELFF
.	many	TRBJ2-5	TRBV14	TGTGCCAGCAGCCAAGGTGGGAATCAAGAGACCCAGTACTTC	CASSQGGNQETQYF
.	.	TRBJ1-4	TRBV12-3/TRBV12-4	TGTGCCAGCAGCGCGCGCGACACCCGGGACGGAATGAATGAAAAACTGTTTTTT	CASSARDTRDGMNEKLFF
.	.	TRBJ1-4	TRBV6-2/TRBV6-3	TGTGCAGTTTCAGAGGCCTTCGAAGAAAAACTGTTTTTT	CAVSEAFEEKLFF
.	.	TRBJ1-1	TRBV7-2	TGTGCCAGCAGCTTACCGGGGAGGTCCACTGAAGCTTTCTTT	CASSLPGRSTEAFF
TRBD1	.	TRBJ2-7	TRBV3-1	TGTGCCAGCAGCCAAGCCGGGACAGGGAGTCGCGAGCAGTACTTC	CASSQAGTGSREQYF
.	few	TRBJ2-1	TRBV5-1	TGCGCCAGCAGCCCAAAATCGACAGGCTCTGATGAGCAGTTCTTC	CASSPKSTGSDEQFF
.	few	TRBJ1-1	TRBV25-1	TGTGCCAGCAGTGGGGGCACTGAAGCTTTCTTT	CASSGGTEAFF
.	many	TRBJ1-2	TRBV24-1	TGTGCCACCAGTGATCCCTCACGGGGCTCTAACTATGGCTACACCTTC	CATSDPSRGSNYGYTF
.	.	TRBJ1-6	TRBV28	TGTGCCAGCAGTTTACTGGGGAGCTCCTATAATTCACCCCTCCACTTT	CASSLLGSSYNSPLHF
.	.	TRBJ1-2	TRBV7-9	TGTGCCAGCAGCTCAAGCGGGACACGCAGCGGCTACACCTTC	CASSSSGTRSGYTF
.	few	TRBJ2-2	TRBV27	TGTGCCAGCAGCGCGGTCCAGAACACCGGGGAGCTGTTTTTT	CASSAVQNTGELFF
.	few	TRBJ2-7	TRBV10-3	TGTGCCATCGGATCCTACGAGCAGTACTTC	CAIGSYEQYF
TRBD2	many	TRBJ2-1	TRBV4-1	TGCGCCAGCAGCCCGGGACTAGCGGGGAACAATGAGCAGTTCTTC	CASSPGLAGNNEQFF
TRBD1	few	TRBJ2-6	TRBV18	TGTGCCAGCTCACCGCTCGGGACAGGCTCTGGGGCCAACGTCCTGACTTTC	CASSPLGTGSGANVLTF
.	many	TRBJ1-1	TRBV3-1	TGTGCCAGCAGCCAAGTGGGGGACGCTTTCTTT	CASSQVGDAFF
TRBD2	many	TRBJ2-7	TRBV28	TGTGCCAGCCAAAGCGGGAGTAGGTACGAGCAGTACTTC	CASQSGSRYEQYF
TRBD1	many	TRBJ2-5	TRBV11-2	TGTGCCAGCAGCTTATATAGGGGGCTAGGGGAGACCCAGTACTTC	CASSLYRGLGETQYF
TRBD1	many	TRBJ2-7	TRBV7-8	TGTGCCAGCAGCTTACGGGACAGGAATTACGAGCAGTACTTC	CASSLRDRNYEQYF
TRBD1	many	TRBJ2-5	TRBV29-1	TGCAGCGAATCGGAGCCCCAGGGGGCCGAGACCCAGTACTTC	CSESEPQGAETQYF
TRBD1	many	TRBJ2-2	TRBV5-1	TGCGCCAGCAGCCTGGACAGGGGCCCAATACCCGGGGAGCTGTTTTTT	CASSLDRGPIPGELFF
.	.	TRBJ2-1	TRBV20-1	TGCAGTGCCCGGGAAGGGGGAGGGTTTTACAATGAGCAGTTCTTC	CSAREGGGFYNEQFF
.	many	TRBJ1-5	TRBV7-6	TGTGCCAGCAGCTTAGTCGATCAGCCCCAGCATTTT	CASSLVDQPQHF
TRBD2	.	TRBJ2-1	TRBV10-1	TGCGCCAGCAGCACTAGCGGGAGCGGGTACAATGAGCAGTTCTTC	CASSTSGSGYNEQFF
TRBD2	few	TRBJ2-3	TRBV7-9	TGTGCCAGCAGCAGATTGGAAACTAGCGGGGGCACAGATACGCAGTATTTT	CASSRLETSGGTDTQYF
.	.	TRBJ2-1	TRBV6-5	TGTGCCAGCAGTTACGGGCTAGCGAACTACAATGAGCAGTTCTTC	CASSYGLANYNEQFF
TRBD2	.	TRBJ2-7	TRBV7-2	TGTGCCAGCAGCCGAGGACTAGCGGCCTCCTACGAGCAGTACTTC	CASSRGLAASYEQYF
TRBD2	many	TRBJ2-2	TRBV6-5	TGTGCCAGCAGTTATAGTACTAGCGGGAGAACGAACACCGGGGAGCTGTTTTTT	CASSYSTSGRTNTGELFF
TRBD2	.	TRBJ2-3	TRBV7-9	TGTGCCAGCAGCTGGGAGGGGAGCACAGATACGCAGTATTTT	CASSWEGSTDTQYF
.	many	TRBJ2-2	TRBV6-5	TGTGCCAGCAGGCGGGGGCGTATCGCGAACACCGGGGAGCTGTTTTTT	CASRRGRIANTGELFF
.	many	TRBJ1-1	TRBV12-3/TRBV12-4	TGTGCCAGCAGTCGAAGAGGGTTATCTTTCTTT	CASSRRGLSFF
.	.	TRBJ2-7	TRBV10-3	TGTGCCATCTCAAGCACTTACGAGCAGTACTTC	CAISSTYEQYF
.	.	TRBJ2-3	TRBV19	TGTGCCAGTAGTGAGGTGGGACGCACAGATACGCAGTATTTT	CASSEVGRTDTQYF
TRBD1	many	TRBJ1-2	TRBV6-4	TGTGCCAGCAGTGACCCAGGGACAGCTAACTATGGCTACACCTTC	CASSDPGTANYGYTF
.	many	TRBJ2-4	TRBV20-1	TGCAGTGTTCCGGGTAGCCGGAGAAACATTCAGTACTTC	CSVPGSRRNIQYF
.	many	TRBJ2-1	TRBV7-6	TGTGCCAGCAGCCCGACAGCTCACCTTTACAATGAGCAGTTCTTC	CASSPTAHLYNEQFF
.	few	TRBJ2-2	TRBV2	TGTGCCAGCAGGGGTCTAACAGGGACGAACACCGGGGAGCTGTTTTTT	CASRGLTGTNTGELFF
.	.	TRBJ1-1	TRBV12-3/TRBV12-4	TGTGCCAGCAGTTTAGAGGAGAACACTGAAGCTTTCTTT	CASSLEENTEAFF
.	few	TRBJ2-5	TRBV6-6	TGTGCCAGCAGTTACTCGTCGGGAAACCAAGAGACCCAGTACTTC	CASSYSSGNQETQYF
.	many	TRBJ1-1	TRBV12-3/TRBV12-4	TGTGCCAGCAGTTCGCAACAGTGGAACACTGAAGCTTTCTTT	CASSSQQWNTEAFF
TRBD1	few	TRBJ1-1	TRBV3-1	TGTGCCAGCAGCCTCGGACAGGGAAGGACTGAAGCTTTCTTT	CASSLGQGRTEAFF
.	many	TRBJ2-5	TRBV12-3/TRBV12-4	TGTGCCAGCACCACAGCCCTCCAAGAGACCCAGTACTTC	CASTTALQETQYF
.	.	TRBJ2-7	TRBV6-6	TGTGCCAGCAGTCCCGGGTCGAACAAACGGCAGCAGTACTTC	CASSPGSNKRQQYF
.	many	TRBJ1-6	TRBV10-3	TGTGCCATCAGTGAGTCACTGGGATTCTATAATTCACCCCTCCACTTT	CAISESLGFYNSPLHF
.	few	TRBJ2-7	TRBV6-1	TGTGCCAGCAGTGATCAGGTCCCCCCCTACGAGCAGTACTTC	CASSDQVPPYEQYF
TRBD1	.	TRBJ1-1	TRBV11-1	TGTGCCAGCAGACCAGGACAGGGGCTAAACACTGAAGCTTTCTTT	CASRPGQGLNTEAFF
TRBD1	few	TRBJ2-3	TRBV2	TGTGCCAGCAGAGGAAACAGGGGTAGCACAGATACGCAGTATTTT	CASRGNRGSTDTQYF
.	many	TRBJ2-7	TRBV29-1	TGCAGCGTTGGTGAGTCAGCCTACGAGCAGTACTTC	CSVGESAYEQYF
.	few	TRBJ1-1	TRBV9	TGTGCCAGCAGCGTAGGGGACCGACAGGTTGAAGCTTTCTTT	CASSVGDRQVEAFF
.	many	TRBJ2-3	TRBV4-2	TGTGCCAGCAGCCAAGAGTTAGATACGCAGTATTTT	CASSQELDTQYF